This T cell receptor (beta chain) was documented in a study of T cells in Graves' hyperthyroidism and ophthalmopathy. Germline values: CDR1 SGHNT, CDR2 YENEEA. The V segment lost 5 bases and the J segment 3 bases; nucleotides outside the gene matches: 4. The CDR3 runs 15 residues. This clonotype was observed at least ten times. Amplification yielded TCR beta CDR3 regions, with RNA transcripts as the source. TCR CDR3 underwent first-round RT-PCR with the HTBI primer set. TCRdb re-called the multiplex PCR reads through MiXCR, storing one row per CDR3 protein. The table has hundreds of thousands of distinct CDR3 sequences, around 15% seen once; the top ten hold 25% to 30%.

This chain uses TRBV11-3 with TRBJ2-3; 11 bases are shared with TRBD1. The sample comprised blood. This TCR came from a man between 50 and 59 years old with Graves' ophthalmopathy. The CDR3 nucleotides read TGTGCCAGCAGCCCAGGACAGGGGGCAACAGATACGCAGTATTTT. This encodes CASSPGQGATDTQYF.